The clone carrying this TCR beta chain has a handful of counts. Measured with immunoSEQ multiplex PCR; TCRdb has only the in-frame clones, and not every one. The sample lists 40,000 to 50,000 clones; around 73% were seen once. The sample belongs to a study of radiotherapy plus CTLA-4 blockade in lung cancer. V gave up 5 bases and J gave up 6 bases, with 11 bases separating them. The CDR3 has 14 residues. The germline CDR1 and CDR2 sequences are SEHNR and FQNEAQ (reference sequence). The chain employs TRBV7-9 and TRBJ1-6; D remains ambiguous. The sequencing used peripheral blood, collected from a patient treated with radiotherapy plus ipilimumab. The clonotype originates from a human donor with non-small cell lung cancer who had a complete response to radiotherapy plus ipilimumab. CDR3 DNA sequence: TGTGCCAGCAGCCCACCGGGAGGTAATTCACCCCTCCACTTT. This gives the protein CASSPPGGNSPLHF.